Below, 18 T cell receptor beta chains from the same sample are listed, as sequenced in a study of type 1 and type 2 diabetes patients. PCR was run on genomic DNA. Amplification of the beta chain CDR3 used 30 forward and 13 reverse multiplex primers. Using its own MiXCR run on the multiplex PCR reads, TCRdb lists one record per CDR3 protein. The table shows 280,000 or so distinct CDR3 sequences, with 40% to 50% occurring only once. The sequenced material came from peripheral blood mononuclear cells (PBMCs). These receptors all stem from a man younger than 35 with type 2 diabetes.

This sequence joins TRBV19 and TRBJ1-5; D perhaps matches TRBD1 (6 bases). Trimming shortened V by 5 bases and J by 7 bases, and 9 bases separated the two germline ends. CDR1 and CDR2 from the germline V gene are LNHDA and SQIVND (reference sequence). The CDR3 is made up of 12 amino acids. CDR3 in amino acids: CASSRGAQPQHF. For the CDR3, the DNA is TGTGCCAGTAGTCGGGGGGCGCAGCCCCAGCATTTT. Complete variable domain (other parts from reference TRBV19 and TRBJ1-5): DGGITQSPKYLFRKEGQNVTLSCEQNLNHDAMYWYRQDPGQGLRLIYYSQIVNDFQKGDIAEGYSVSREKKESFPLTVTSAQKNPTAFYLCASSRGAQPQHFGDGTRLSIL.

As regards this clonotype: Because it lacks the conserved phenylalanine or tryptophan at the end, this CDR3 is likely a read error. The genes are TRBV10-3 and TRBJ2-1; D unresolved. The CDR3 is 16 amino acids. Germline V gene lookup returns CDR1 ENHRY and CDR2 SYGVKD. Trimming removed 2 bases at V and 0 bases at J, with 11 bases between. CDR3 in amino acids: CAISEPSISSYNEQFY. The CDR3 DNA sequence: TGTGCCATCAGTGAGCCGTCCATAAGCTCCTACAATGAGCAGTTCTAC.

This clonotype was observed a handful of times. The chain uses TRBV28 and TRBJ2-5, with D possibly being TRBD2 (5 bases). This CDR3 comprises 14 residues. Germline V gives CDR1 MDHEN, CDR2 SYDVKM. The V gene lost 8 bases and the J gene lost 7 bases, with 20 bases spanning the gap. The CDR3 DNA sequence: TGTGCCAGCGCTGGGTCTGGGTTCGGAGGGACCCAGTACTTC. Residues: CASAGSGFGGTQYF. Full variable domain (outside the CDR3, taken from reference TRBV28 and TRBJ2-5): DVKVTQSSRYLVKRTGEKVFLECVQDMDHENMFWYRQDPGLGLRLIYFSYDVKMKEKGDIPEGYSVSREKKERFSLILESASTNQTSMYLCASAGSGFGGTQYFGPGTRLLVL.

The CDR3 DNA is TGTGCCAGCAGCTCGGGACTAGCGGCCAGAGGCGAGCAGTACTTC. Translation gives CASSSGLAARGEQYF. The chain joins TRBV7-9 to TRBJ2-7, with TRBD2 identical over 11 bases. V shed 4 bases, J shed 6 bases, and the junction held 8 bases outside the gene matches. The CDR3 is 15 residues long. Germline CDR1 is SEHNR and CDR2 is FQNEAQ (reference sequence).

For the CDR3, the DNA is TGCGCCAGCAGCCAAGAAGGACTCGAGCAGTACTTC. Amino acids: CASSQEGLEQYF. This chain links TRBV4-3 with TRBJ2-7; tentative D call: TRBD2 (5 bases). The germline CDR1 and CDR2 sequences are LGHNA and YSLEER. The CDR3 extends over 12 amino acids. The germline V and J ends were trimmed by 0 bases and 6 bases, with 6 bases remaining between them.

Written as DNA, the CDR3 is TGCAGTGCTAGACCAACTAGCACGACGCAGTATTTT. Protein product: CSARPTSTTQYF. This chain connects TRBV20-1 to TRBJ2-3, with D maybe TRBD2 (6 bases). The CDR3 sequence is 12 residues long. Germline lookup yields CDR1 DFQATT and CDR2 SNEGSKA (reference sequence). Trimming left V 2 bases short and J 9 bases short, with 12 bases between.

This clonotype appeared a few times. This chain links TRBV5-1 with TRBJ2-7; possibly TRBD2 for D (5 bases). The CDR3 runs to 15 residues. Germline values: CDR1 SGHRS, CDR2 YFSETQ. V lost 0 bases, J lost 0 bases, and 10 bases lay in between. CDR3 coding DNA: TGCGCCAGCAGCTTGGTCGCCGGACTCTCCTACGAGCAGTACTTC. It encodes CASSLVAGLSYEQYF. The whole variable domain, remainder taken from reference TRBV5-1 and TRBJ2-7, is KAGVTQTPRYLIKTRGQQVTLSCSPISGHRSVSWYQQTPGQGLQFLFEYFSETQRNKGNFPGRFSGRQFSNSRSEMNVSTLELGDSALYLCASSLVAGLSYEQYFGPGTRLTVT.

In its sample, this clonotype was seen many times. This chain joins TRBV19 and TRBJ2-7, with a possible D match to TRBD2 (6 bases). Per germline, CDR1 LNHDA and CDR2 SQIVND (reference sequence). CDR3 length: 13 residues. Trimming took 3 bases from V and 5 from J, leaving 11 bases between them. The CDR3 DNA is TGTGCCAGTAGTATGGAGGGGAAGGACGAGCAGTACTTC. This codes for CASSMEGKDEQYF.

This clonotype was counted only a few times. The chain recombines TRBV6-5 with TRBJ2-7; D remains ambiguous. Germline lookup yields CDR1 MNHEY and CDR2 SVGAGI. Trimming took 8 bases from V and 0 from J, leaving 5 bases between them. This CDR3 spans 11 amino acids. CDR3 amino acids: CASGSSYEQYF. The CDR3 DNA is TGTGCCAGCGGCAGCTCCTACGAGCAGTACTTC.

Only a few counts were recorded for this clonotype. The CDR3 coding sequence is TGCAGCGTTGTGGTAGCGATGAGACGGGAAGCTTTCTTT. This sequence encodes CSVVVAMRREAFF. The J gene is TRBJ1-1, the V gene TRBV29-1; D gene ambiguous. The CDR3 length is 13 residues. The germline V gene encodes CDR1 SQVTM and CDR2 ANQGSEA. The V end lost 4 bases, the J end lost 8 bases, and 17 bases lay between the germline ends.

The chain uses TRBV10-1 and TRBJ1-6, with D unresolved. The V gene lost 6 bases and the J gene lost 0 bases, with 12 bases spanning the gap. CDR1 and CDR2 from the germline V gene are WNHNN and SYGVQD (reference sequence). This CDR3 contains 16 residues. CDR3 sequence (DNA): TGCGCCAGCAGGGATCCTCAGCTCTCCTATAATTCACCCCTCCACTTT. Translated, it gives CASRDPQLSYNSPLHF.

This clonotype occurred a few times. The rearrangement links TRBV7-2 to TRBJ1-6; D remains ambiguous. The V and J ends lost 6 bases and 7 bases respectively, with 16 bases between them. Germline V gene sequence: CDR1 SGHTA, CDR2 FQGNSA. CDR3 size: 15 residues. CDR3 protein: CASRADTLANSPLHF. For the CDR3, the DNA is TGTGCCAGCAGAGCGGATACTCTGGCCAATTCACCCCTCCACTTT.

This clonotype was picked up one time. The junction shows a germline mismatch at one end, possibly a read error. This chain joins TRBV6-1 and TRBJ1-5, with D possibly TRBD1 on 6 matching bases. CDR3 length equals 16 residues. Germline-derived CDR1 and CDR2 are MNHNS and SASEGT. CDR3 nucleotides: TGTGCCGGCAGTTCGTCTCCGGGGGGCTTCAGTCAGCCCCAGCATTTT. As protein: CAGSSSPGGFSQPQHF.

V and J are TRBV20-1 and TRBJ1-1; D remains unclear. V gave up 3 bases and J gave up 2 bases, with 10 bases separating them. The germline gives CDR1 DFQATT, CDR2 SNEGSKA (reference sequence). The CDR3 contains 13 residues. The chain's CDR3 is CSARSQINTEAFF. Here the CDR3 DNA reads TGCAGTGCTAGGAGTCAGATTAACACTGAAGCTTTCTTT.

V and J are TRBV6-5 and TRBJ2-5; 12 nucleotides line up with TRBD2. There are 15 residues in the CDR3. Germline V gene sequence: CDR1 MNHEY, CDR2 SVGAGI. V lost 5 bases to trimming and J lost 4 bases; unmatched junction nucleotides: 5. CDR3 loop: CASSAGTSGRETQYF. The CDR3 nucleotides are TGTGCCAGCAGTGCCGGGACTAGCGGGCGAGAGACCCAGTACTTC.

The chain combines TRBV9 with TRBJ1-6; D is uncertain. Germline CDR1 and CDR2: SGDLS and YYNGEE. The CDR3 runs to 15 residues. The ends were cut back, 0 bases at V and 8 bases at J, with 12 bases in the middle. CDR3 nucleotides: TGTGCCAGCAGCGTAGGGGCAGCCGTGGATTCACCCCTCCACTTT. Its translation is CASSVGAAVDSPLHF.

V is TRBV30 and J is TRBJ2-7, with 9 bases identical to TRBD1. Germline V gene sequence: CDR1 GTSNPN, CDR2 SVGIG (reference sequence). The trim removed 8 bases at V and 0 bases at J, leaving 8 bases unmatched. The CDR3 extends over 14 amino acids. The CDR3, as DNA: TGTGCCAGTAGTAAGGGACAGGGCTCCTACGAGCAGTACTTC. Protein: CASSKGQGSYEQYF.

The chain uses TRBV4-1 and TRBJ2-1; D gene unclear. Trimming stripped 0 bases from V and 15 bases from J, with 12 bases between. Looked up from germline, CDR1 is MGHRA and CDR2 is YSYEKL. This CDR3 is built from 12 residues. The CDR3 nucleotides are TGCGCCAGCAGCCAAGACCGCTCGAGGTGGTTCTTC. It yields the protein CASSQDRSRWFF.